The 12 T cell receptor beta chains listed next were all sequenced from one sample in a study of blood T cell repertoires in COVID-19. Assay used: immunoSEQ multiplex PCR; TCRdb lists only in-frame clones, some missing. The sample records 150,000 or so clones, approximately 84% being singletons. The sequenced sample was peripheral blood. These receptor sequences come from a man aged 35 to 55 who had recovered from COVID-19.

DNA for the CDR3: TGTGCCAGCAGCCAAAGATTCTGGCAGGGGGTCTACGAGCAGTACTTC. Translated: CASSQRFWQGVYEQYF. The V gene is TRBV4-2, the J gene TRBJ2-7; 7 nucleotides agree with TRBD1. Trimming took 2 bases from V and 3 from J; bases not matched to a gene: 10. The CDR3 runs to 16 residues. Per germline, CDR1 LGHNA and CDR2 YNFKEQ.

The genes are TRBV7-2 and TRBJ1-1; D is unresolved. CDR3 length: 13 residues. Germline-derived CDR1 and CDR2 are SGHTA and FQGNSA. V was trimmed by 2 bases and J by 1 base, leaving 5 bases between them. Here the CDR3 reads CASSLMRNTEAFF. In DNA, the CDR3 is TGTGCCAGCAGCTTAATGCGGAACACTGAAGCTTTCTTT.

CDR3 in DNA: TGTGCCAGCAGCCCTACCGGACAGGGGCTGAGGGTAACTAATGAAAAACTGTTTTTT. As protein: CASSPTGQGLRVTNEKLFF. This chain connects TRBV5-5 to TRBJ1-4, with 9 bases that match TRBD1. This CDR3 has 19 residues. The trim removed 4 bases at V and 1 base at J, leaving 14 bases unmatched. Germline V gene sequence: CDR1 SGHKS, CDR2 YYEKEE (reference sequence).

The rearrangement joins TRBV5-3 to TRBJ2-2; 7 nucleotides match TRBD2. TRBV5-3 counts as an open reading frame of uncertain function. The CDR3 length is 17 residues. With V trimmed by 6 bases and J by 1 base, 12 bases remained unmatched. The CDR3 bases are TGTGCCAGAAACGACCCGCGCCTAGCGGAGAACACCGGGGAGCTGTTTTTT. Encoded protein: CARNDPRLAENTGELFF.

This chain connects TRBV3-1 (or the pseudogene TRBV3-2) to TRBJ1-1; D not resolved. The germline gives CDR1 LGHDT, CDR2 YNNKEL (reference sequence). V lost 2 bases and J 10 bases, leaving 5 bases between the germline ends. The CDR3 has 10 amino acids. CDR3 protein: CASSQPIAFF. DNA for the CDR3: TGTGCCAGCAGCCAACCTATAGCTTTCTTT.

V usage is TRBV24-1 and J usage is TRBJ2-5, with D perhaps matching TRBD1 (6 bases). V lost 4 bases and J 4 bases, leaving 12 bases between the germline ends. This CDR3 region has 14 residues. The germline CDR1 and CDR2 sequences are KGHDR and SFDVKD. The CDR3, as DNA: TGTGCCACCAGTGAGCCCACAGGGTTAGAGACCCAGTACTTC. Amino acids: CATSEPTGLETQYF.

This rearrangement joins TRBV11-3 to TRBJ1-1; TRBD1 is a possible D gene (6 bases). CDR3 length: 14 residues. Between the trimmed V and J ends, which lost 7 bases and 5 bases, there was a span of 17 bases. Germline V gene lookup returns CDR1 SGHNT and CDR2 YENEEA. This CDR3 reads CASKAGAGATEAFF. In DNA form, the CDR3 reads TGTGCCAGCAAGGCAGGGGCAGGGGCTACTGAAGCTTTCTTT.

In DNA, the CDR3 is TGTGCCAGCACCCCGGGGGAGAGGGGCTACGAGCAGTACTTC. Amino acids: CASTPGERGYEQYF. This sequence joins TRBV28 and TRBJ2-7, with a weak D call TRBD2 (6 bases). CDR1 is MDHEN, CDR2 SYDVKM, per germline. This CDR3 contains 14 residues. V was clipped by 7 bases and J by 3 bases, with 16 bases between them.

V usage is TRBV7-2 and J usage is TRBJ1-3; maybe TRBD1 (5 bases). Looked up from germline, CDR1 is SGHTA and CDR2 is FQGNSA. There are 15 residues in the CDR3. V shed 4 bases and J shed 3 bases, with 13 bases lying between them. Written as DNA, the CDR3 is TGTGCCAGCAGCTCCCAGGGTGTGGGTGGAAACACCATATATTTT. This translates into CASSSQGVGGNTIYF.

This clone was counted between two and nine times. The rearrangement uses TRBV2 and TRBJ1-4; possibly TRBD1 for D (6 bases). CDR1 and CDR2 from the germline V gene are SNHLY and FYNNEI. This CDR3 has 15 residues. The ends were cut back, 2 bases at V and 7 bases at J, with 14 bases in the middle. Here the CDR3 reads CASSESQGSVEKLFF. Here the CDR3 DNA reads TGTGCCAGCAGTGAATCGCAGGGGAGTGTTGAAAAACTGTTTTTT.

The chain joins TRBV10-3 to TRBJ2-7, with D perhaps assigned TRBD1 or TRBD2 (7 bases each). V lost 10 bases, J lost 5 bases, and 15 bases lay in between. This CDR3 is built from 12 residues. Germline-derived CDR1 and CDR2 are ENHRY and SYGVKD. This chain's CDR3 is CATSGTEDEQYF. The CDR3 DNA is TGTGCCACCAGCGGGACAGAAGACGAGCAGTACTTC.

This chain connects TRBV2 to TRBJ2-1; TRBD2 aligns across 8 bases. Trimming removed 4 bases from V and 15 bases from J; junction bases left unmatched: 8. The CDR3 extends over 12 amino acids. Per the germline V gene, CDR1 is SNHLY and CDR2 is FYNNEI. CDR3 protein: CASSGERERRFF. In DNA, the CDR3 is TGTGCCAGCAGTGGGGAGCGGGAGAGGCGGTTCTTC.